What follows are 16 T cell receptor beta chains derived from one specimen sequenced in a study of CXCR3-negative and CXCR3-positive naive CD8 T cells. Whole-study results and caveats: Comparison of naive cells showed more hydrophobic TRB CDR3s in CXCR3-positive than in CXCR3-negative naive cells.

Their antigen targets remain unknown. cDNA libraries for TRB were generated by 5' RACE incorporating UMI labels. Using the 5' RACE reads, TCRdb records one entry per CDR3 protein without DNA. Seen in this sample are around 80,000 distinct CDR3 sequences; the ten most common clones hold about 0.62%. Source material: naive CXCR3+ CD8+ T cells from blood. Subset described: CD45RO-CCR7+CD27+CD95- naive CD8+ T cells expressing CXCR3 (TNR3+). These receptors were taken from a human donor in good health. Some clones in this sample may be carry-over from other donors' samples.

The chain recombines TRBV6-5 with TRBJ2-7; the D gene TCRdb calls, TRBD1, cannot be checked with no DNA. The CDR3 contains 15 residues. Per germline, CDR1 MNHEY and CDR2 SVGAGI. This CDR3 reads CASSYSGQGADEQYF.

The chain is built from TRBV13 and TRBJ2-7. This CDR3 region has 12 residues. Germline loops: CDR1 PRHDT, CDR2 FYEKMQ (reference sequence). CDR3 in amino acids: CASGLGNYEQYF.

The CDR3 sequence: CASSQVGSSGSYEQYF. This sequence joins TRBV4-1 and TRBJ2-7. The CDR3 length is 16 residues. In germline, CDR1 is MGHRA, CDR2 YSYEKL.

The chain carries TRBV19 and TRBJ2-1; TCRdb's D call of TRBD2 is untestable without DNA. CDR3 length: 15 residues. Germline V gene lookup returns CDR1 LNHDA and CDR2 SQIVND (reference sequence). The CDR3 here is CASSIVLAGYNEQFF.

The rearrangement uses TRBV4-3 and TRBJ2-7; the D call of TRBD1 rests on TCRdb alone, since no DNA is present to check it. Germline lookup yields CDR1 LGHNA and CDR2 YSLEER. The CDR3 loop spans 14 amino acids. CDR3 protein: CASSQDDRGYEQYF.

This chain connects TRBV15 to TRBJ2-7; TCRdb's assignment of TRBD1 cannot be checked, as there is no DNA. The CDR3 is 16 residues long. From germline, CDR1 is LNHNV and CDR2 YYDKDF (reference sequence). The CDR3 protein is CATSTDSGTGYNEQYF.

The chain uses TRBV3-1 and TRBJ2-4. Germline CDR1 LGHDT, CDR2 YNNKEL (reference sequence). The CDR3 has 17 amino acids. The CDR3 region is CASSQEPMKLAKNIQYF. The whole variable domain, remainder taken from reference TRBV3-1 and TRBJ2-4, is DTAVSQTPKYLVTQMGNDKSIKCEQNLGHDTMYWYKQDSKKFLKIMFSYNNKELIINETVPNRFSPKSPDKAHLNLHINSLELGDSAVYFCASSQEPMKLAKNIQYFGAGTRLSVL.

The chain recombines TRBV25-1 with TRBJ2-3; TCRdb outputs TRBD1, but without DNA this stays unchecked. Germline-derived CDR1 and CDR2 are MGHDK and SYGVNS. This CDR3 has 15 residues. This chain's CDR3 is CASSEYGGAADTQYF.

The J gene is TRBJ2-7, the V gene TRBV27; TCRdb's D gene call, TRBD1, goes unchecked for lack of DNA. Germline V gives CDR1 MNHEY, CDR2 SMNVEV (reference sequence). The CDR3 covers 14 residues. The CDR3 loop is CASSHGAGQYEQYF.

J is TRBJ2-7 and V is TRBV20-1; TCRdb's D call of TRBD1 is untestable without DNA. The CDR3 totals 13 residues. In germline, CDR1 is DFQATT, CDR2 SNEGSKA (reference sequence). The CDR3 is CSAQTGQSYEQYF.

The rearrangement uses TRBV29-1 and TRBJ1-1; the D call from TCRdb, TRBD1, cannot be confirmed without DNA. Germline CDR1 is SQVTM and CDR2 is ANQGSEA. This CDR3 contains 12 residues. CDR3: CSGETGSRVAFF.

The rearrangement uses TRBV4-2 and TRBJ1-2; TCRdb returns TRBD1, unconfirmable since there is no DNA. In germline, CDR1 is LGHNA, CDR2 YNFKEQ. CDR3 length: 16 residues. CDR3 sequence reads: CASSLGAGSGAYGYTF.

J is TRBJ2-1 and V is TRBV12-3 or TRBV12-4. The CDR3 extends over 12 amino acids. This chain's CDR3 is CASSTALGEQFF.

The gene calls are TRBV29-1 and TRBJ2-2. In germline, CDR1 is SQVTM, CDR2 ANQGSEA. The CDR3 extends over 14 amino acids. The CDR3 here is CSVEGAANTGELFF.

This chain links TRBV5-1 with TRBJ2-7; no DNA is available, so the TRBD1 call from TCRdb remains unchecked. This CDR3 is built from 15 residues. Germline CDR1 reads SGHRS; CDR2 reads YFSETQ. The CDR3 loop reads CASSFGQGAEYEQYF.

The CDR3 region is CASSLARTWEQYF. The V call is TRBV7-2, the J call TRBJ2-7; with no DNA, the TCRdb D assignment of TRBD1 cannot be verified. The CDR3 has 13 residues. In germline, CDR1 is SGHTA, CDR2 FQGNSA. Full variable domain (outside the CDR3, taken from reference TRBV7-2 and TRBJ2-7): GAGVSQSPSNKVTEKGKDVELRCDPISGHTALYWYRQSLGQGLEFLIYFQGNSAPDKSGLPSDRFSAERTGGSVSTLTIQRTQQEDSAVYLCASSLARTWEQYFGPGTRLTVT.